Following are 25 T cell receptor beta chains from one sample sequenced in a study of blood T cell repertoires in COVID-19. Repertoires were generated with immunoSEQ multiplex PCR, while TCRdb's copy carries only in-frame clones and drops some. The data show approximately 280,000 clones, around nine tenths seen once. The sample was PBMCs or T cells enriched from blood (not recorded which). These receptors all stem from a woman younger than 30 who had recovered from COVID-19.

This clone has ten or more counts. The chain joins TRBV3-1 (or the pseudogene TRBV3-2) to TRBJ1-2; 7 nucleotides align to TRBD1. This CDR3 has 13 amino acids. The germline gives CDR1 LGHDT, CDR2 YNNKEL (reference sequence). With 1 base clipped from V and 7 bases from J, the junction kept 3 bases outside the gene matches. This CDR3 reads CASSQGQGGGYTF. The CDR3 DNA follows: TGTGCCAGCAGCCAAGGGCAGGGGGGTGGCTACACCTTC.

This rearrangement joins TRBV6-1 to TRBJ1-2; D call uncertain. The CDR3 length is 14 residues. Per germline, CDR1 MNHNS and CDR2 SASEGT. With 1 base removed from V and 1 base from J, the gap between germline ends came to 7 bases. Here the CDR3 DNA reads TGTGCCAGCAGTGAAGTGGGAGTTAACTATGGCTACACCTTC. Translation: CASSEVGVNYGYTF.

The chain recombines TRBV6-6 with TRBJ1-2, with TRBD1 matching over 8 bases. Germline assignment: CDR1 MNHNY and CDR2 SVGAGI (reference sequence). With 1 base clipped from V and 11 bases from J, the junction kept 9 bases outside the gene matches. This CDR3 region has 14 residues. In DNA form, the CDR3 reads TGTGCCAGCAGTTACTATGACAGGGGCGAAATATACACCTTC. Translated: CASSYYDRGEIYTF.

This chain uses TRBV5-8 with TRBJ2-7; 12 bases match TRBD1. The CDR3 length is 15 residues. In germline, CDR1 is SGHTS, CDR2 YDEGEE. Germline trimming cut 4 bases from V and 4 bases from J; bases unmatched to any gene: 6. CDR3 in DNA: TGTGCCAGCAGCGCCACGGGACAGGGGGCTTACGAGCAGTACTTC. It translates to CASSATGQGAYEQYF.

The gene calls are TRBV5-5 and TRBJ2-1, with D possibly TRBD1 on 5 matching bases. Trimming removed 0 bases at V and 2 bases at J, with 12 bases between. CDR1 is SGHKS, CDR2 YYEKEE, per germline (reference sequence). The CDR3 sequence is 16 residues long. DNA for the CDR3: TGTGCCAGCAGCTTGGATCCCGGACAACCCTACAATGAGCAGTTCTTC. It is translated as CASSLDPGQPYNEQFF. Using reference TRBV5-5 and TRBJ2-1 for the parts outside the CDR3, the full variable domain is DAGVTQSPTHLIKTRGQQVTLRCSPISGHKSVSWYQQVLGQGPQFIFQYYEKEERGRGNFPDRFSARQFPNYSSELNVNALLLGDSALYLCASSLDPGQPYNEQFFGPGTRLTVL.

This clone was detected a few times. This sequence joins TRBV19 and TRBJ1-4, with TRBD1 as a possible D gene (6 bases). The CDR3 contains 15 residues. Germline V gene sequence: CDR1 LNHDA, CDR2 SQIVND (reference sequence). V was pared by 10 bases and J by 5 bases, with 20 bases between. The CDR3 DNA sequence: TGTGCCACCCGGCCGGCTACAGGGACGAATGAAAAACTGTTTTTT. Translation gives CATRPATGTNEKLFF.

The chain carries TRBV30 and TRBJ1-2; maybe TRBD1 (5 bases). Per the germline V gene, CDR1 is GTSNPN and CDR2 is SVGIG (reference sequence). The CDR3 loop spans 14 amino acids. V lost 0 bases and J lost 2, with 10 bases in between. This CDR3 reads CAWSVYRKNYGYTF. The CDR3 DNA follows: TGTGCCTGGAGTGTTTACAGGAAGAACTATGGCTACACCTTC.

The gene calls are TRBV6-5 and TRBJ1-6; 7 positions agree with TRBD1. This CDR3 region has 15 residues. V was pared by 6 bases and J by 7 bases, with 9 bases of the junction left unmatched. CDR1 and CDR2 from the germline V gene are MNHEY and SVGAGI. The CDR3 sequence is CASRPKTGSNSPLHF. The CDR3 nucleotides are TGTGCCAGCAGACCAAAGACAGGGTCCAATTCACCCCTCCACTTT.

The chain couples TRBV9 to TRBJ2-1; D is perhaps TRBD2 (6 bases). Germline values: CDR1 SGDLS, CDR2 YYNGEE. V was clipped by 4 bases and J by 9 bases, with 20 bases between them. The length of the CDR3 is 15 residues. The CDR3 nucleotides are TGTGCCAGCAGCTCAAGACTAGGGAGTTTCGGTGAGCAGTTCTTC. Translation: CASSSRLGSFGEQFF.

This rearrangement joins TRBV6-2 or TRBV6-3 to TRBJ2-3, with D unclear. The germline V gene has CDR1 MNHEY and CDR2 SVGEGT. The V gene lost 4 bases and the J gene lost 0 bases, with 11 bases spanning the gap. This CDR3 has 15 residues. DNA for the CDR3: TGTGCCAGCAGTTCCCTCTCGGAGAGCACAGATACGCAGTATTTT. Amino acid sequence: CASSSLSESTDTQYF.

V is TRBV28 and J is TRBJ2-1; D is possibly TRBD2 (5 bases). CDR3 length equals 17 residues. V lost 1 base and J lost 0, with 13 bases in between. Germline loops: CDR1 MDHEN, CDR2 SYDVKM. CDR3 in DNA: TGTGCCAGCAGTTTATTTGAGGGCCTGAGCTCCTACAATGAGCAGTTCTTC. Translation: CASSLFEGLSSYNEQFF.

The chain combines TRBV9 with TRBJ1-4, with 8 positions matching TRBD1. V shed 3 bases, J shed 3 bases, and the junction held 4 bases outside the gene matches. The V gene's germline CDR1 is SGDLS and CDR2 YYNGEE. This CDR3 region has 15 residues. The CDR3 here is CASSATGAANEKLFF. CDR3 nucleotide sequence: TGTGCCAGCAGCGCGACAGGGGCAGCTAATGAAAAACTGTTTTTT.

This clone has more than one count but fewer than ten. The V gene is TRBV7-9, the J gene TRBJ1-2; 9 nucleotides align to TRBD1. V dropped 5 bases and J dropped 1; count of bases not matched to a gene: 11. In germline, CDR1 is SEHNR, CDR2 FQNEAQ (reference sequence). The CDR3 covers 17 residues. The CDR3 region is CASSPGTGHTFNYGYTF. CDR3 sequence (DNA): TGTGCCAGCAGCCCAGGGACAGGGCACACCTTTAACTATGGCTACACCTTC. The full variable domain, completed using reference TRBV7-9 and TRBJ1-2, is DTGVSQNPRHKITKRGQNVTFRCDPISEHNRLYWYRQTLGQGPEFLTYFQNEAQLEKSRLLSDRFSAERPKGSFSTLEIQRTEQGDSAMYLCASSPGTGHTFNYGYTFGSGTRLTVV.

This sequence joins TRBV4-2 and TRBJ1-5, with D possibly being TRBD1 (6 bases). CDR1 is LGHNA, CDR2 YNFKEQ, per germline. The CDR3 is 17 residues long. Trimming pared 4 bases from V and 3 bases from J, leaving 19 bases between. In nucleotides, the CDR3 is TGTGCCAGCAGCCTCTCGCCGGGCAGGGGTGACAATCAGCCCCAGCATTTT. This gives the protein CASSLSPGRGDNQPQHF.

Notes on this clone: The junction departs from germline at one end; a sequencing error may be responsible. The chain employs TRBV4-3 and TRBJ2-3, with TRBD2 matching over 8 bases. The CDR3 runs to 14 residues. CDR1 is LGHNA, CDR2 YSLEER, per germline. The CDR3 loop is CASNQAGGTDTQYF. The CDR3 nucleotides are TGCGCCAGCAACCAAGCGGGGGGCACAGATACGCAGTATTTT.

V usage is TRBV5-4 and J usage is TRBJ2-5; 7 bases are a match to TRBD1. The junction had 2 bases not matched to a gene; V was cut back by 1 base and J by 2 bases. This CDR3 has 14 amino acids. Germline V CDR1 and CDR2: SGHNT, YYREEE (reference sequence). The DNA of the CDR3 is TGTGCCAGCAGCTTGCCGACAGGGCAAGAGACCCAGTACTTC. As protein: CASSLPTGQETQYF.

CDR3 residues: CATSFSGETQYF. For the CDR3, the DNA is TGTGCCACCAGTTTCTCAGGGGAGACCCAGTACTTC. The V and J genes are TRBV24-1 and TRBJ2-5, with D maybe TRBD1 (5 bases). V dropped 6 bases and J dropped 5 bases, with 9 bases sitting between them. Looked up from germline, CDR1 is KGHDR and CDR2 is SFDVKD. The CDR3 has 12 residues.

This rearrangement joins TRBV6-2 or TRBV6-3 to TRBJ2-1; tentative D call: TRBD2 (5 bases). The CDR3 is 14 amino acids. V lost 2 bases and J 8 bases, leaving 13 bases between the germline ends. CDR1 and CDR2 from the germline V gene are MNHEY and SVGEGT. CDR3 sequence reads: CASSYLSSRDEQFF. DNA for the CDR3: TGTGCCAGCAGTTACCTCTCTAGCCGGGATGAGCAGTTCTTC.

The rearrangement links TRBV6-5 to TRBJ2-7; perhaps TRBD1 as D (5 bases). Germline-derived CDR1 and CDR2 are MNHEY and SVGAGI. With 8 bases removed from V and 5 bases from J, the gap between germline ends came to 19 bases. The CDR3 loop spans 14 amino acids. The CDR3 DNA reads TGTGCCAGCTGCCATGGCAGGGTTTTCGACGAGCAGTACTTC. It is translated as CASCHGRVFDEQYF.

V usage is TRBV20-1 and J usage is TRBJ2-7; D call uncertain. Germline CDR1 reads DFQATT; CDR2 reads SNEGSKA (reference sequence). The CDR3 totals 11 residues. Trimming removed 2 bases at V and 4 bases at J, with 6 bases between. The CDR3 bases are TGCAGTGCTAGATGGAGTTACGAGCAGTACTTC. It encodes CSARWSYEQYF.

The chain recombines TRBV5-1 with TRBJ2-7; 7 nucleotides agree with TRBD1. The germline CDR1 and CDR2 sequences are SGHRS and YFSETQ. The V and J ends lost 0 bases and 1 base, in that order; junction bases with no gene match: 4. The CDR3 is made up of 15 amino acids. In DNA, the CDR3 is TGCGCCAGCAGCTTGGTCGGGACAGCTTCCTACGAGCAGTACTTC. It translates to CASSLVGTASYEQYF.

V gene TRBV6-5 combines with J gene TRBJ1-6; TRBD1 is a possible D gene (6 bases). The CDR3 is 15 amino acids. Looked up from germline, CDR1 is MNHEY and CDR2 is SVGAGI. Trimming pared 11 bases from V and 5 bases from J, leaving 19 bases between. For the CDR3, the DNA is TGTGCCGGTATCACGGGACAACATAATAATTCACCCCTCCACTTT. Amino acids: CAGITGQHNNSPLHF.

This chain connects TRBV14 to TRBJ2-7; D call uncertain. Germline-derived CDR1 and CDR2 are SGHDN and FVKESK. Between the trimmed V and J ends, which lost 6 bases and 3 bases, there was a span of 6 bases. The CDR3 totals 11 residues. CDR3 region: CASRNGYEQYF. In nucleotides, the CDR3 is TGTGCCAGCAGGAACGGCTACGAGCAGTACTTC.

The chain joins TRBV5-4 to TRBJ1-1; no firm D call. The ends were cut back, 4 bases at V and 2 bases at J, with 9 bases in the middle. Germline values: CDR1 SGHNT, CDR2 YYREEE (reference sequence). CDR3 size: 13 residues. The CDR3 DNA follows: TGTGCCAGCAGCGTTGGTAGAAACACTGAAGCTTTCTTT. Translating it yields CASSVGRNTEAFF.

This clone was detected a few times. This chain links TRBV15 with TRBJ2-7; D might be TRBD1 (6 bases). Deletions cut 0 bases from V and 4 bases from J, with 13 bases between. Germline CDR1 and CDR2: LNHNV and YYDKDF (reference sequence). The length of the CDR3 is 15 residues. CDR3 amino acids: CATSRDDNRVYEQYF. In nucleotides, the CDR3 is TGTGCCACCAGCAGAGATGATAACAGGGTTTACGAGCAGTACTTC.